The source of this TCR beta chain is a study of early T cells in non-severe SARS-CoV-2 infection. TCRdb processed the 5' RACE reads anew with MiXCR; each CDR3 protein has one entry. In the table there are approximately 27,000 distinct CDR3 sequences, about 4.6% of which are singletons. This clonotype was detected ten times or more. Trimming took off 7 bases at V and 9 bases at J, with 16 bases between the two ends. Germline V gene sequence: CDR1 LGHDT, CDR2 YNNKEL (reference sequence). The CDR3 contains 14 residues. The TCR comes from an adult who was a healthcare worker with PCR-confirmed SARS-CoV-2 infection or an uninfected control (not recorded which). The sequenced sample was whole blood. V usage is TRBV3-1 and J usage is TRBJ1-6, with D perhaps matching TRBD1 (6 bases). The CDR3 protein is CASTPSRGASPLHF. In nucleotides, the CDR3 is TGTGCCAGCACCCCCAGCAGGGGCGCTTCACCCCTCCACTTT.